The rows below give T cell receptor beta chains drawn from one sample of a study of cytomegalovirus exposure and HLA in healthy donors. TCRdb's copy holds only in-frame clones and misses some; the assay was immunoSEQ multiplex PCR. The sample lists around 190,000 clones, about 82% occurring once. Sequencing input: PBMCs. The receptors originated from a woman aged 18-29 years in good health and CMV-seronegative. Both conserved end residues are part of each CDR3. A D gene is named only where the DNA matches it firmly. Rows may omit the clone size; those that give it use once, few, many or a size class.

.	TRBV9	TRBJ1-2	.	CASSVTGTYGYTF	TGTGCCAGCAGCGTTACAGGGACCTATGGCTACACCTTC
TRBD1	TRBV6-1	TRBJ1-5	.	CASTGQGYQPQHF	TGTGCCAGCACCGGACAGGGTTATCAGCCCCAGCATTTT
.	TRBV9	TRBJ2-1	few	CASSVEAGPYNEQFF	TGTGCCAGCAGCGTAGAGGCGGGACCCTACAATGAGCAGTTCTTC
.	TRBV5-6	TRBJ1-2	.	CASSPGPELYGYTF	TGTGCCAGCAGCCCAGGGCCCGAGCTCTATGGCTACACCTTC
TRBD1	TRBV7-9	TRBJ2-7	.	CASSMGQYNPSYEQYF	TGTGCCAGCAGCATGGGACAGTACAATCCATCCTACGAGCAGTACTTC
.	TRBV11-1	TRBJ2-7	.	CASSLQGSSYEQYF	TGTGCCAGCAGCTTACAGGGGAGCTCCTACGAGCAGTACTTC
.	TRBV19	TRBJ1-1	.	CASHRGAGAEAFF	TGTGCCAGTCACCGGGGGGCTGGCGCTGAAGCTTTCTTT
.	TRBV11-3	TRBJ2-2	.	CASSGPHGGELFF	TGTGCCAGCAGCGGGCCCCACGGCGGGGAGCTGTTTTTT
TRBD2	TRBV5-5	TRBJ2-7	.	CASSLVTSGGDEQYF	TGTGCCAGCAGCCTAGTGACTAGCGGCGGGGACGAGCAGTACTTC
.	TRBV6-5	TRBJ1-1	few	CASRRGINTEAFF	TGTGCCAGCAGGCGGGGGATCAACACTGAAGCTTTCTTT
TRBD2	TRBV5-1	TRBJ2-7	.	CASSVLMGTTGSHEQYF	TGCGCCAGCAGCGTGCTGATGGGGACTACGGGTTCCCACGAGCAGTACTTC
TRBD1	TRBV9	TRBJ2-1	.	CASSAYRDRAGEQFF	TGTGCCAGCAGCGCATACCGGGACAGGGCGGGTGAGCAGTTCTTC
.	TRBV28	TRBJ1-5	.	CASSIPYQPQHF	TGTGCCAGCAGTATCCCATATCAGCCCCAGCATTTT
TRBD1	TRBV6-5	TRBJ1-2	.	CASSSLAGGYYGYTF	TGTGCCAGCAGTTCCCTGGCAGGGGGGTACTATGGCTACACCTTC
.	TRBV21-1	TRBJ1-1	.	CASSKAETETIGAFF	TGTGCCAGCAGCAAAGCAGAGACAGAGACAATTGGAGCTTTCTTT
.	TRBV20-1	TRBJ1-2	few	CSADKNGYTF	TGCAGTGCTGACAAAAATGGCTACACCTTC
.	TRBV7-3	TRBJ2-3	once	CASSLRGARTDTQYF	TGTGCCAGCAGCTTACGGGGGGCCCGCACAGATACGCAGTATTTT